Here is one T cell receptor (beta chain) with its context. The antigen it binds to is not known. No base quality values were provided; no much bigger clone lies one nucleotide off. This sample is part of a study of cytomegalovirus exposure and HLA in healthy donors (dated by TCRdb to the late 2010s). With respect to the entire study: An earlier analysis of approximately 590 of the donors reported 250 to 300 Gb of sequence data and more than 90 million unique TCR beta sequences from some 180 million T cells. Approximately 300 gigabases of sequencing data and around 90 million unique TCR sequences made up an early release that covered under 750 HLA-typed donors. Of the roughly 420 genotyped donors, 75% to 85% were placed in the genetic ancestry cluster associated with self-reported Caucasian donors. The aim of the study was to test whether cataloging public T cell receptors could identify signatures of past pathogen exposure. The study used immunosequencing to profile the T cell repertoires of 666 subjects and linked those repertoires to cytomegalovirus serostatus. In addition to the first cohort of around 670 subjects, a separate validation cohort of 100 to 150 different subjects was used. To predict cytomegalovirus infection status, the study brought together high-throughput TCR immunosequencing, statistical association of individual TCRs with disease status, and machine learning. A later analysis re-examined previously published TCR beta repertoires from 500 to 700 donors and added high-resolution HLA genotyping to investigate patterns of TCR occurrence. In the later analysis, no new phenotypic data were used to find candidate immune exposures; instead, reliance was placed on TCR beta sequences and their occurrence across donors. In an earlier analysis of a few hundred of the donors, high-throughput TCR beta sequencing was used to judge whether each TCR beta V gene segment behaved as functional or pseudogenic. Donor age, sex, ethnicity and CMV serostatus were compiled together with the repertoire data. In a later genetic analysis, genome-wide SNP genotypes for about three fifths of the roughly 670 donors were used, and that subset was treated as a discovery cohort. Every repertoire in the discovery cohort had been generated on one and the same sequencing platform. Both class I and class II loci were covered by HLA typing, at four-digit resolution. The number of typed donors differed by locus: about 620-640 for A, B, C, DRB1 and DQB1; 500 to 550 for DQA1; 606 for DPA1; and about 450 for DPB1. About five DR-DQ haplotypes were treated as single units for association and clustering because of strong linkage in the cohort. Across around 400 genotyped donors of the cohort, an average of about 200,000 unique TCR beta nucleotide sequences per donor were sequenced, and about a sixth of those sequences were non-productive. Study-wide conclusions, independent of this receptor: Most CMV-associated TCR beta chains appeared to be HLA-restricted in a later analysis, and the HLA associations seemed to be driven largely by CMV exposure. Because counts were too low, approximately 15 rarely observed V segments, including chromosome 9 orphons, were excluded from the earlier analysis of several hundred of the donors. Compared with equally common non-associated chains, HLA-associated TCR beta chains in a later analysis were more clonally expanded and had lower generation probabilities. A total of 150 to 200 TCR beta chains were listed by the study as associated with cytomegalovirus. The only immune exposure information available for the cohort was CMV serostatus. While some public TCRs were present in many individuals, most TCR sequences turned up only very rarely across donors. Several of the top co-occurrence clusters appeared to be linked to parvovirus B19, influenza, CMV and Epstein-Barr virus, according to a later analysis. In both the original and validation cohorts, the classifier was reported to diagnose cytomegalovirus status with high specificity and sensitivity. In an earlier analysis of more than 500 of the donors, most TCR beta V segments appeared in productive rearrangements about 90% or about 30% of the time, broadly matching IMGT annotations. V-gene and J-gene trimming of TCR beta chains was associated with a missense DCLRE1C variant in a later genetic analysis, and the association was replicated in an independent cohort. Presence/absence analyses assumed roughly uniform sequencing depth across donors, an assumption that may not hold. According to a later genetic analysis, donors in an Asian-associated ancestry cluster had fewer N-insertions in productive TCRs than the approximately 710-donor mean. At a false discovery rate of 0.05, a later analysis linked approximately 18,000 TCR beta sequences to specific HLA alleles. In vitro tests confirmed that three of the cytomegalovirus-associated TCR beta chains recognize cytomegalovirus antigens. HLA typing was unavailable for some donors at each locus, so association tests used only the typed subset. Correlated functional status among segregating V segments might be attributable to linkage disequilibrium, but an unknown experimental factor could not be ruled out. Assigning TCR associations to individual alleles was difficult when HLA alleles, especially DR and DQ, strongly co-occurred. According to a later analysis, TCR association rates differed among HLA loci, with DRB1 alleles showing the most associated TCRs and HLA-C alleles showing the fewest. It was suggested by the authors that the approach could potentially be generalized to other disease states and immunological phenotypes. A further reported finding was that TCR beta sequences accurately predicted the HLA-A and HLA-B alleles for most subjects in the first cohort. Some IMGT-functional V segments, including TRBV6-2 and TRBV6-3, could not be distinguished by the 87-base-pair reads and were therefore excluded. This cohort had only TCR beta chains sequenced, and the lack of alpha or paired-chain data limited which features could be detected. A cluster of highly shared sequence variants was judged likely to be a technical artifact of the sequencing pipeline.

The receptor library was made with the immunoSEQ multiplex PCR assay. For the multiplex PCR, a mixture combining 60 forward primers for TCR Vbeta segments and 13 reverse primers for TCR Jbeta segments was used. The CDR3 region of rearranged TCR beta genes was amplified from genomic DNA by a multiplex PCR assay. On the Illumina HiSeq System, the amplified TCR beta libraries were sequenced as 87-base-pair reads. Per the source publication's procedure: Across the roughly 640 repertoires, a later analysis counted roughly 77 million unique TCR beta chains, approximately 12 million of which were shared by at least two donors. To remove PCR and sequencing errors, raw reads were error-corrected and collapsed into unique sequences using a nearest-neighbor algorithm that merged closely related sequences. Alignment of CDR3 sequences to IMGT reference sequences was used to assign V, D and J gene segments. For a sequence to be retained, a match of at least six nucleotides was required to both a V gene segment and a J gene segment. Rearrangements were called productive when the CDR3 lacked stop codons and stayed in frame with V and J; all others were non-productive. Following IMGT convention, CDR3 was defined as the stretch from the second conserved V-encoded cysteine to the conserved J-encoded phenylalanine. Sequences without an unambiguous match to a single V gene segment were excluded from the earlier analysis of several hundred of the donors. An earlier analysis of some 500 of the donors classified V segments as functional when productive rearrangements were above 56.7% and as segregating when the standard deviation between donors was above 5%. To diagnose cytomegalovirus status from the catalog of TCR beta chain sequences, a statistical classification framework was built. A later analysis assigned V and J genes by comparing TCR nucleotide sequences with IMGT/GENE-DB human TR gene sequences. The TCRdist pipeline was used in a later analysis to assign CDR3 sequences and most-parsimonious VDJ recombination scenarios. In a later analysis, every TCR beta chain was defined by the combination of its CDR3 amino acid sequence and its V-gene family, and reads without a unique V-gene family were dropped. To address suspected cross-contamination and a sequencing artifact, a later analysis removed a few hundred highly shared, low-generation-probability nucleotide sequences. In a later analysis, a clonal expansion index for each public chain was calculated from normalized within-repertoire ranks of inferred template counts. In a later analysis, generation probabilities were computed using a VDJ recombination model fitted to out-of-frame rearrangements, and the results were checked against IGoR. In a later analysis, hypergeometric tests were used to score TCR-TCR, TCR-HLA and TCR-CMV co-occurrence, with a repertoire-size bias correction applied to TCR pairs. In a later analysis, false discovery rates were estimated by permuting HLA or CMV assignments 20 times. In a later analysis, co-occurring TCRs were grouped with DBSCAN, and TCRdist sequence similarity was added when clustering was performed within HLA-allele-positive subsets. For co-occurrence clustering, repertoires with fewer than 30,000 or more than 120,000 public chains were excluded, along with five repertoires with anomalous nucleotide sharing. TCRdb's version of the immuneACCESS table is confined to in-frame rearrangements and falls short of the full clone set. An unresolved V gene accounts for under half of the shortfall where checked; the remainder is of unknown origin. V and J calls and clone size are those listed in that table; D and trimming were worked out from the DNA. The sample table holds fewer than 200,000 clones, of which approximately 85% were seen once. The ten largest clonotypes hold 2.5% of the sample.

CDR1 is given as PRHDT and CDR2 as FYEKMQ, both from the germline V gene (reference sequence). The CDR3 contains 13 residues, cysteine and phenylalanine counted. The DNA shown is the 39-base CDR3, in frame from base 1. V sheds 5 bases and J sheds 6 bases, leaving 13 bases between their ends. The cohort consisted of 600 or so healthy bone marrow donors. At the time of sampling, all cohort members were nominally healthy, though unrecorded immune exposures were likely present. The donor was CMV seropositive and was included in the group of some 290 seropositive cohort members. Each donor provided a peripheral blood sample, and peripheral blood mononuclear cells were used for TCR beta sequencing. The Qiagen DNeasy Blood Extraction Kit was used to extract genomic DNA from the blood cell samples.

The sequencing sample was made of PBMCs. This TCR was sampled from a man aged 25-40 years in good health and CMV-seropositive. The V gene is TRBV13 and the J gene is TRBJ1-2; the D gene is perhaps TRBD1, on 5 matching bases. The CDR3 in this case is CASSPGTADGYTF. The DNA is TGTGCCAGCAGCCCCGGGACTGCTGATGGCTACACCTTC.